This T cell receptor beta chain was sequenced for a study of shared clonotypes between healthy human individuals. Notes on the study in general: Generally, naive subsets (rather than memory subsets) showed larger estimated richness.

About this clone: The target antigen is unknown.

The CDR3 extends over 14 amino acids. The V end lost 3 bases, the J end lost 5 bases, and 10 bases lay between the germline ends. The germline CDR1 and CDR2 sequences are MDHEN and SYDVKM. Genomic DNA belonging to each subset was distributed in equal measure over several immunoSEQ plates. Profiling relied on immunoSEQ multiplex PCR, and the TCRdb table lists in-frame clones only, not all of them. This table has millions of clones, 85% to 95% appearing once. This clonotype originated in a man younger than 30 in good health. Some clones in this sample may be carry-over from other donors' samples. The genes are TRBV28 and TRBJ2-2; D is possibly TRBD2 (6 bases). Source material: naive CD4+ T cells from PBMCs. Described subset: CD45RA+ positively selected. DNA of the CDR3: TGTGCCAGCAGTTTCGGGGGAGTAACCGGGGAGCTGTTTTTT. It yields the protein CASSFGGVTGELFF.